The following is a T cell receptor beta chain sequence with its context. Its target is unknown. This record comes from a study of synovial regulatory T cells in juvenile arthritis. The length of the CDR3 is 15 residues. No DNA is given. Germline V lookup: CDR1 MNHNS, CDR2 SASEGT. Donors were 11 juvenile idiopathic arthritis patients with active disease. Sequenced by immunoSEQ multiplex PCR; TCRdb stores in-frame clones only, minus some. The listing contains about 9,900 clones. Study conclusions and caveats: Blood Treg cells that were inflammation-associated showed lower TCR diversity than other blood Treg cells.

This clonotype was obtained from a donor younger than 30 with juvenile idiopathic arthritis. The rearrangement links TRBV6-1 to TRBJ1-5; the TRBD1 assignment by TCRdb is unverifiable without DNA. Sequenced sample: Treg cells from blood. Documented subset: HLA-DR+ inflammation-associated blood Treg cells. The chain's CDR3 is CASDWTGGSNQPQHF.